Listed below are T cell receptor beta chains from one sample, sequenced in a study of cytomegalovirus exposure and HLA in healthy donors. Libraries were prepared by immunoSEQ multiplex PCR; TCRdb keeps only in-frame clonotypes and omits some of them. The sample records a few hundred thousand clones, 75% to 85% being singletons. What was sequenced was PBMCs. These receptors were obtained from a girl between 10 and 17 years old in good health and CMV-seronegative. CDR3s include the opening cysteine and the closing phenylalanine or tryptophan. D genes are given only for firm matches. Some rows have no size entry. The others give once, few or many, or a class for an expanded clone.

D	size	J	V	DNA	CDR3
TRBD1	NA	TRBJ2-5	TRBV18	TGTGCCAGCTCACCAGGGCGGACAGGGCGAGAGACCCAGTACTTC	CASSPGRTGRETQYF
TRBD2	NA	TRBJ2-3	TRBV6-6	TGTGCCAGCAGTTACCCCCTAGCGGGGGCAGATACGCAGTATTTT	CASSYPLAGADTQYF
NA	NA	TRBJ2-3	TRBV5-4	TGTGCCAGCAGCTTGGGGCAATTTCTCACAGATACGCAGTATTTT	CASSLGQFLTDTQYF
TRBD1	few	TRBJ1-1	TRBV5-6	TGTGCCAGCAGCTTAGGGGGCAGCGCCCCGGAAGCTTTCTTT	CASSLGGSAPEAFF
NA	NA	TRBJ1-1	TRBV10-1	TGCGCCAGCAGTGAGACAGAAACCACTGAAGCTTTCTTT	CASSETETTEAFF
NA	NA	TRBJ2-7	TRBV27	TGTGCCAGCAGTTTATCTAGACTCGTAAACCTCGAGCAGTACTTC	CASSLSRLVNLEQYF
NA	NA	TRBJ2-3	TRBV9	TGTGCCAGCAGCACGGACCAGGGTCACCTCTATTTT	CASSTDQGHLYF
NA	NA	TRBJ1-2	TRBV10-3	TGTGCCATCAGCGGCACGGGAGAGGGCTACACCTTC	CAISGTGEGYTF
TRBD1	NA	TRBJ1-1	TRBV28	TGTGCCAGCAGTGCCGGGACAGTATTTGCTTTCTTT	CASSAGTVFAFF
NA	NA	TRBJ2-7	TRBV4-2	TGTGCCAGCAGCCCCTGGCCTGGACTCTACGAGCAGTACTTC	CASSPWPGLYEQYF
NA	once	TRBJ2-7	TRBV6-6	TGTGCCAGCAACCCGGCGGCAGGTAGGGGTTACGAGCAGTACTTC	CASNPAAGRGYEQYF
TRBD2	few	TRBJ2-1	TRBV6-6	TGTGCCAGCAGTTCACTAGCGGGTATGGGAGATGAGCAGTTCTTC	CASSSLAGMGDEQFF
TRBD1	NA	TRBJ2-2	TRBV6-6	TGTGCCAGCAGCTATGGACAGGGGGCGACCGGGGAGCTGTTTTTT	CASSYGQGATGELFF
NA	NA	TRBJ2-7	TRBV6-1	TGTGCCAGCAGTCCTGGGACTGGACCCTACGAGCAGTACTTC	CASSPGTGPYEQYF
TRBD1	NA	TRBJ1-2	TRBV6-6	TGTGCCAGCACCCTAAGGACAGGGCACGGCTACACCTTC	CASTLRTGHGYTF
TRBD1	NA	TRBJ2-7	TRBV27	TGTGCCAGCAGTCCGGGGACAGGGCCCTACGAGCAGTACTTC	CASSPGTGPYEQYF
NA	few	TRBJ1-4	TRBV15	TGTGCCACCAGCACCCTCCGGAGTGAAAAACTGTTTTTT	CATSTLRSEKLFF
TRBD2	once	TRBJ2-1	TRBV7-9	TGTGCCAGCAGTTACGGGACTAGCGGGAGTATGGATGAGCAGTTCTTC	CASSYGTSGSMDEQFF
TRBD1	once	TRBJ1-4	TRBV25-1	TGTGCCAGCAGTGGAGACAGGGGAGGGCATGAAAAACTGTTTTTT	CASSGDRGGHEKLFF
NA	NA	TRBJ2-1	TRBV27	TGTGCCAGCAGTTTCGAAACAGGGTTGGAGCAGTTCTTC	CASSFETGLEQFF
NA	few	TRBJ1-1	TRBV27	TGTGCCAGCAGTTTAATCTCTCCGAACACTGAAGCTTTCTTT	CASSLISPNTEAFF
NA	once	TRBJ2-3	TRBV15	TGTGCCACCAGCAGAGATCGGGCGGGAGATACGCAGTATTTT	CATSRDRAGDTQYF
NA	NA	TRBJ1-6	TRBV7-2	TGTGCCAGCAGCCCCGCCGAGCGGGGGTTATCACCCCTCCACTTT	CASSPAERGLSPLHF
NA	few	TRBJ2-2	TRBV27	TGTGCCAGCAGTACGGGACTCATGGCCGGGGAGCTGTTTTTT	CASSTGLMAGELFF
TRBD1	NA	TRBJ1-2	TRBV6-1	TGTGCCAGCAGTGAGGGGACAGGGGGCTATGGCTACACCTTC	CASSEGTGGYGYTF
NA	once	TRBJ2-7	TRBV6-5	TGTGCCAGCAGTTACCGTGTTAGCTCCTACGAGCAGTACTTC	CASSYRVSSYEQYF
NA	NA	TRBJ1-1	TRBV13	TGTGCCAGCAGAACGACGGGGACAATTGAAGCTTTCTTT	CASRTTGTIEAFF
TRBD1	few	TRBJ2-7	TRBV25-1	TGTGCCAGCAGTGAAGTATCGTTTGGGGACAGGGGCTACGAGCAGTACTTC	CASSEVSFGDRGYEQYF
NA	NA	TRBJ1-1	TRBV19	TGTGCCAGTAGTATCAAGGCAGGTGGGGCTTTCTTT	CASSIKAGGAFF
NA	NA	TRBJ1-1	TRBV11-2	TGTGCCAGCAGAGGACAAAGGAACACTGAAGCTTTCTTT	CASRGQRNTEAFF